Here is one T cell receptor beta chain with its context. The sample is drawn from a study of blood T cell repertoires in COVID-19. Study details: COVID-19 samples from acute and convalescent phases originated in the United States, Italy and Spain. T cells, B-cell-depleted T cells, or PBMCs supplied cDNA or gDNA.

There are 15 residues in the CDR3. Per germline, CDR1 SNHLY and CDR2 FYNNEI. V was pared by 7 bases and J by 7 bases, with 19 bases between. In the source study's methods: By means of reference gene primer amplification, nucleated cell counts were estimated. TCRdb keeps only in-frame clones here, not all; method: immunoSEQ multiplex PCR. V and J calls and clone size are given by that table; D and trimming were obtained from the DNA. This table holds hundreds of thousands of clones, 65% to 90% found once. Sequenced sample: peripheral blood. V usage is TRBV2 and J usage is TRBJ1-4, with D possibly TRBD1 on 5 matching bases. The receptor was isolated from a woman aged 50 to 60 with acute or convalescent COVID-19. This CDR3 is CASKKQDTTGEKLFF. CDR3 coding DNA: TGTGCCAGCAAAAAACAGGACACAACGGGTGAAAAACTGTTTTTT.